The present T cell receptor beta chain was sequenced within a study of blood T cell repertoires in COVID-19. Study at large: Whether acute or convalescent, the COVID-19 samples came from the United States, Italy and Spain. T cells, B-cell-depleted T cells, or PBMCs provided the cDNA or gDNA that served as material.

Original methodology: Scientists estimated how many nucleated cells there were by amplifying reference gene primers. TCRdb's table, derived via immunoSEQ multiplex PCR, lists solely in-frame clones and lacks some. V and J calls and clone size are as listed in that table; D and trimming were resolved from the DNA. The sample contains 130,000 or so clones, more than 75% of which appear only once. Sequencing was done on a sample of peripheral blood. The sequence was obtained from a man aged 70 or older with active COVID-19.

CDR3 DNA sequence: TGTGCCAGCAGCCGTTCGAACACTGAAGCTTTCTTT. Protein product: CASSRSNTEAFF. The chain combines TRBV12-3 or TRBV12-4 with TRBJ1-1; unclear D gene. Trimming took off 6 bases at V and 1 base at J, with 6 bases between the two ends. The CDR3 spans 12 residues.